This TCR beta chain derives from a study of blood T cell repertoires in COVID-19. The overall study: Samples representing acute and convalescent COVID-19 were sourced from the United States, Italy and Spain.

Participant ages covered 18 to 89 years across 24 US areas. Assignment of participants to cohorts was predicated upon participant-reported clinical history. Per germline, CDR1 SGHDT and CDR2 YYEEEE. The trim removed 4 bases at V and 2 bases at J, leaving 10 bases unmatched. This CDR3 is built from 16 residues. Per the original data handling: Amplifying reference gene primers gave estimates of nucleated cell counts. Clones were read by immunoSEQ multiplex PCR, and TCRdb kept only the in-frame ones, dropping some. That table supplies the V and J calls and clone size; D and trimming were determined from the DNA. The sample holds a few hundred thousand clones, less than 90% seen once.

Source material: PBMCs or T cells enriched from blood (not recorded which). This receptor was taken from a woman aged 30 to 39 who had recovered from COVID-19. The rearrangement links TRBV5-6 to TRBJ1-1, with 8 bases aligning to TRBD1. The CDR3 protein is CASSPGQGMGNTEAFF. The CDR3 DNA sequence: TGTGCCAGCAGCCCTGGACAGGGAATGGGCAACACTGAAGCTTTCTTT.